The 6 T cell receptor beta chains below come from one sample, sequenced in a study of response to subunit inactivated influenza vaccine. TCRdb called the RT-PCR reads again in MiXCR, with one record for every CDR3 protein. Of under 550,000 distinct CDR3 sequences listed, 7.6% are singletons. Sequencing used PBMCs from blood, obtained less than 25 months after vaccination. These receptors were obtained from a man between 50 and 69 years old who received an inactivated influenza vaccine.

This clonotype was picked up a small number of times. This chain uses TRBV20-1 with TRBJ1-6; 11 bases map to TRBD1. CDR1 and CDR2 (germline): DFQATT, SNEGSKA (reference sequence). The V and J ends lost 3 bases and 8 bases, in that order; junction bases with no gene match: 3. This CDR3 region has 14 residues. CDR3 coding DNA: TGCAGTGCTAGTGGACAGGGGGCCGATTCACCCCTCCACTTT. Residues: CSASGQGADSPLHF.

This clonotype showed up just a few times. The chain uses TRBV5-1 and TRBJ1-2; 11 nucleotides line up with TRBD1. Trimming took 4 bases from V and 2 from J; bases not matched to a gene: 10. The CDR3 is made up of 17 amino acids. Germline CDR1 and CDR2: SGHRS and YFSETQ. The CDR3 loop is CASSHLYGQGANYGYTF. Here the CDR3 DNA reads TGCGCCAGCAGCCACCTTTATGGACAGGGGGCGAACTATGGCTACACCTTC. The full variable domain, its missing parts supplied by reference TRBV5-1 and TRBJ1-2, is KAGVTQTPRYLIKTRGQQVTLSCSPISGHRSVSWYQQTPGQGLQFLFEYFSETQRNKGNFPGRFSGRQFSNSRSEMNVSTLELGDSALYLCASSHLYGQGANYGYTFGSGTRLTVV.

This chain joins TRBV28 and TRBJ2-1, with 8 bases matching TRBD2. J lost 4 bases, V lost 7 bases, and 9 bases had no gene match. The length of the CDR3 is 15 residues. Germline values: CDR1 MDHEN, CDR2 SYDVKM. DNA for the CDR3: TGTGCCAGCACGCCAGCGGGAGAAATGTACAATGAGCAGTTCTTC. This sequence encodes CASTPAGEMYNEQFF.

The genes are TRBV5-6 and TRBJ2-3; 7 bases map to TRBD1. Trimming at V came to 4 bases and at J to 14 bases, leaving 10 bases not matched to a gene. The CDR3 contains 12 residues. Germline V gene data show CDR1 as SGHDT and CDR2 as YYEEEE. CDR3 protein: CASSIGQADPYF. The CDR3 DNA follows: TGTGCCAGCAGCATCGGACAGGCCGACCCGTATTTT. The full variable domain, completed using reference TRBV5-6 and TRBJ2-3, is DAGVTQSPTHLIKTRGQQVTLRCSPKSGHDTVSWYQQALGQGPQFIFQYYEEEERQRGNFPDRFSGHQFPNYSSELNVNALLLGDSALYLCASSIGQADPYFGPGTRLTVL.

The sample holds many counts of this clonotype. This rearrangement joins TRBV7-9 to TRBJ2-7; TRBD1 aligns across 9 bases. The junction had 6 bases not matched to a gene; V was cut back by 4 bases and J by 2 bases. The CDR3 totals 15 residues. CDR1 and CDR2 (germline): SEHNR, FQNEAQ (reference sequence). The CDR3 DNA follows: TGTGCCAGCAGCTACCGGGACAGGGTCACCTACGAGCAGTACTTC. Protein: CASSYRDRVTYEQYF.

The CDR3 protein is CASSPFRTSGANTGELFF. CDR3 in DNA: TGTGCCAGCAGCCCCTTTAGGACTAGCGGGGCGAACACCGGGGAGCTGTTTTTT. The genes are TRBV7-3 and TRBJ2-2; 12 bases are shared with TRBD2. The junction had 7 bases not matched to a gene; V was cut back by 5 bases and J by 0 bases. Germline assignment: CDR1 SGHTA and CDR2 FQGTGA. The CDR3 spans 18 residues.